This T cell receptor beta chain was sequenced for a study of spatial heterogeneity in lung cancer. Study-level findings and limits: Intratumoral expanded alpha and beta TCR counts were found to track tumor mutation counts.

One entry per CDR3 protein results from TCRdb running MiXCR on the 5' RACE reads. The data contain about 27,000 distinct CDR3 sequences, roughly 7.4% of them seen just once; the ten biggest clones take up over 20%. This clonotype occurred a few times. Its antigen is not identified. Time point specified: sample taken at primary tumor resection. 72 TRACERx patients with early, untreated non-small cell lung cancer donated samples. The TCR sequence derives from a male donor with early-stage non-small cell lung cancer. The input for sequencing was lung tumor tissue, taken at surgery.

The CDR3 region is CASSSSGRTTNEKLFF. Here the CDR3 DNA reads TGTGCCAGCAGTTCATCCGGACGGACAACTAATGAAAAACTGTTTTTT. The chain couples TRBV28 to TRBJ1-4; D is uncertain. This CDR3 has 16 amino acids. V shed 4 bases and J shed 0 bases, with 12 bases lying between them. Germline-derived CDR1 and CDR2 are MDHEN and SYDVKM.